This T cell receptor (beta chain) was sequenced in a study of memory CD4+ T cells and cytomegalovirus serostatus. Trimming took off 4 bases at V and 4 bases at J, with 10 bases between the two ends. Germline CDR1 reads LNHNV; CDR2 reads YYDKDF (reference sequence). This CDR3 region has 13 residues. Using immunoSEQ multiplex PCR, the repertoire was profiled, and TCRdb retains in-frame clones only, with some absent. This sample has 35,000 to 45,000 clones, with roughly 77% found just once. As concerns this clone: Its antigen is currently unknown.

Single viable CD3+CD4+CD8-CD45RO+ cells were sorted as the memory CD4+ T cells. Overall study findings and caveats: Of roughly 180 reported CMV TCRbeta sequences, just over 65 were found in memory CD4+ repertoires.

The rearrangement joins TRBV15 to TRBJ1-1; weak D call: TRBD1 (6 bases). The receptor's source is an adult in good health and CMV-seronegative. Sequenced input: memory CD4+ T cells from blood. The DNA of the CDR3 is TGTGCCACCAGCACACAGGGTATCACTGAAGCTTTCTTT. Protein sequence: CATSTQGITEAFF.